These T cell receptor beta chains were read from a single sample in a study of post-analysis software for immune sequencing data. One entry per CDR3 protein results from TCRdb running MiXCR on the PCR reads. The sample holds approximately 570,000 distinct CDR3 sequences, roughly two fifths seen once. The material sequenced was blood. Source of these receptors: a girl aged 10-17 years with multiple sclerosis. The CDR3 runs from the conserved cysteine through the conserved F or W. The order of the fields is V gene, clone size, J gene, D gene, CDR3 protein, CDR3 DNA. D genes are given only for firm matches. Some rows mark clone size as missing; the rest say once, few, many or name a class of expanded clone.

v_gene: TRBV7-2
abundance: few
j_gene: TRBJ2-3
d_gene: .
CDR3aa: CASSLELDTQYF
CDR3nt: TGTGCCAGCAGCTTAGAACTAGATACGCAGTATTTT

v_gene: TRBV12-3/TRBV12-4
abundance: .
j_gene: TRBJ1-2
d_gene: TRBD1
CDR3aa: CASSLDQGVYGYTF
CDR3nt: TGTGCCAGCAGTTTAGATCAGGGGGTTTATGGCTACACCTTC

v_gene: TRBV5-1
abundance: .
j_gene: TRBJ2-1
d_gene: TRBD2
CDR3aa: CASSSRLAGGGSYNEQFF
CDR3nt: TGCGCCAGCAGTTCTCGCCTAGCGGGGGGCGGTTCCTACAATGAGCAGTTCTTC

v_gene: TRBV5-1
abundance: few
j_gene: TRBJ2-1
d_gene: .
CDR3aa: CASRLVNEQFF
CDR3nt: TGCGCCAGCAGACTAGTGAATGAGCAGTTCTTC

v_gene: TRBV7-3
abundance: .
j_gene: TRBJ2-3
d_gene: .
CDR3aa: CASSYEGPPSTDTQYF
CDR3nt: TGTGCCAGCAGCTACGAGGGGCCCCCTAGCACAGATACGCAGTATTTT

v_gene: TRBV10-3
abundance: .
j_gene: TRBJ2-5
d_gene: .
CDR3aa: CATATEYQETQYF
CDR3nt: TGTGCCACCGCGACAGAGTACCAAGAGACCCAGTACTTT

v_gene: TRBV6-5
abundance: few
j_gene: TRBJ2-7
d_gene: .
CDR3aa: CASSSPGQAREQYF
CDR3nt: TGTGCCAGCAGTTCCCCCGGACAAGCTCGAGAGCAGTACTTC

v_gene: TRBV2
abundance: few
j_gene: TRBJ1-1
d_gene: .
CDR3aa: CASSEAGNTEAFF
CDR3nt: TGTGCCAGCAGTGAAGCAGGGAACACTGAAGCTTTCTTT

v_gene: TRBV12-3/TRBV12-4
abundance: .
j_gene: TRBJ2-5
d_gene: .
CDR3aa: CASSKAGPQETQYF
CDR3nt: TGTGCCAGCAGTAAGGCAGGTCCCCAAGAGACCCAGTACTTC

v_gene: TRBV5-1
abundance: .
j_gene: TRBJ2-5
d_gene: TRBD1
CDR3aa: CASSLGRGREETQYF
CDR3nt: TGCGCCAGCAGCTTGGGCAGGGGGCGAGAAGAGACCCAGTACTTC

v_gene: TRBV5-1
abundance: .
j_gene: TRBJ1-3
d_gene: .
CDR3aa: CASSLDRGETEAFFGNTIYF
CDR3nt: .

v_gene: TRBV6-5
abundance: few
j_gene: TRBJ2-5
d_gene: TRBD1
CDR3aa: CASRGTATRQETQYF
CDR3nt: TGTGCCAGCAGGGGGACAGCAACCCGGCAAGAGACCCAGTACTTC

v_gene: TRBV7-6
abundance: many
j_gene: TRBJ2-7
d_gene: TRBD1
CDR3aa: CASSSTGDFSYEQYF
CDR3nt: TGTGCCAGCAGCTCTACAGGGGATTTCTCCTACGAGCAGTACTTC

v_gene: TRBV7-9
abundance: few
j_gene: TRBJ2-7
d_gene: TRBD2
CDR3aa: CASSWRGEQYF
CDR3nt: TGTGCCAGCAGCTGGCGGGGGGAGCAGTACTTC

v_gene: TRBV12-3/TRBV12-4
abundance: few
j_gene: TRBJ2-5
d_gene: .
CDR3aa: CASSWGGYGETQYF
CDR3nt: TGTGCCAGCAGTTGGGGGGGCTACGGGGAGACCCAGTACTTC

v_gene: TRBV10-3
abundance: few
j_gene: TRBJ2-1
d_gene: .
CDR3aa: CAISEMGQYNEQFF
CDR3nt: TGTGCCATCAGTGAGATGGGACAATACAATGAGCAGTTCTTC

v_gene: TRBV12-3/TRBV12-4
abundance: few
j_gene: TRBJ2-4
d_gene: .
CDR3aa: CASSFRSPAKNIQYF
CDR3nt: TGTGCCAGCAGTTTCCGCAGCCCAGCCAAAAACATTCAGTACTTC

v_gene: TRBV10-3
abundance: .
j_gene: TRBJ2-1
d_gene: .
CDR3aa: CAITDGSGTRDQFF
CDR3nt: TGTGCCATCACCGATGGTAGCGGAACCAGAGACCAGTTCTTC

v_gene: TRBV6-5
abundance: many
j_gene: TRBJ2-6
d_gene: .
CDR3aa: CASSYLRSGANVLTF
CDR3nt: TGTGCCAGCAGTTACCTCCGCTCTGGGGCCAACGTCCTGACTTTC

v_gene: TRBV7-8
abundance: .
j_gene: TRBJ1-1
d_gene: .
CDR3aa: CASSPPRVTEAFF
CDR3nt: TGTGCCAGCAGCCCCCCCCGTGTCACTGAAGCTTTCTTT

v_gene: TRBV12-3/TRBV12-4
abundance: .
j_gene: TRBJ2-7
d_gene: .
CDR3aa: CASSLGAGDEQYF
CDR3nt: TGTGCCAGCAGTTTAGGGGCCGGGGATGAGCAGTACTTC

v_gene: TRBV7-2
abundance: .
j_gene: TRBJ2-3
d_gene: .
CDR3aa: CASSLDGLEDTQYF
CDR3nt: TGTGCCAGCAGCTTAGACGGGCTAGAGGATACGCAGTATTTT

v_gene: TRBV6-6
abundance: .
j_gene: TRBJ1-2
d_gene: TRBD1
CDR3aa: CASSTGIDRGGYGYTF
CDR3nt: TGTGCCAGCAGTACTGGGATAGACAGGGGCGGCTATGGCTACACCTTC

v_gene: TRBV12-3/TRBV12-4
abundance: .
j_gene: TRBJ2-7
d_gene: .
CDR3aa: CASSFQSQYSEQYF
CDR3nt: TGTGCCAGCAGTTTCCAAAGTCAGTATTCTGAGCAGTACTTC

v_gene: TRBV5-4
abundance: few
j_gene: TRBJ2-7
d_gene: .
CDR3aa: CASSLPPGEQYF
CDR3nt: TGTGCCAGCAGTTTACCCCCAGGAGAGCAGTACTTC

v_gene: TRBV5-1
abundance: once
j_gene: TRBJ2-1
d_gene: TRBD2
CDR3aa: CASSLGFGTSGTNEQFF
CDR3nt: TGCGCCAGCAGCTTGGGATTTGGGACTAGCGGGACCAATGAGCAGTTCTTC

v_gene: TRBV5-1
abundance: .
j_gene: TRBJ2-1
d_gene: TRBD2
CDR3aa: CASSLAGGYEQFF
CDR3nt: TGCGCCAGCAGCCTAGCGGGAGGGTATGAGCAGTTCTTC

v_gene: TRBV29-1
abundance: few
j_gene: TRBJ1-2
d_gene: .
CDR3aa: CSVAVATNYGYTF
CDR3nt: TGCAGCGTTGCCGTAGCGACTAACTATGGCTACACCTTC

v_gene: TRBV6-1
abundance: few
j_gene: TRBJ2-5
d_gene: TRBD2
CDR3aa: CASSEHIAGGPGSQYF
CDR3nt: TGTGCCAGCAGTGAACATATAGCGGGGGGGCCGGGATCCCAGTACTTC

v_gene: TRBV6-5
abundance: .
j_gene: TRBJ2-5
d_gene: TRBD2
CDR3aa: CASSTWTSGSSREQYF
CDR3nt: TGTGCCAGCAGTACCTGGACTAGCGGGAGTTCAAGGGAGCAGTACTTC

v_gene: TRBV25-1
abundance: .
j_gene: TRBJ2-5
d_gene: .
CDR3aa: CASSEATIATQYF
CDR3nt: TGTGCCAGCAGTGAAGCTACAATTGCGACCCAGTACTTC